This T cell receptor (beta chain) was documented in a study of T cell responses to AZD1222 COVID-19 vaccine. TCRdb's copy holds only in-frame clones and misses some; the assay was immunoSEQ multiplex PCR. The sample lists around 140,000 clones, around 91% occurring once. A remark on this clone: Its antigen is unknown.

V shed 6 bases and J shed 4 bases, with 10 bases lying between them. CDR3 size: 12 residues. Germline-derived CDR1 and CDR2 are MNHEY and SVGAGI. Findings and caveats of the study: Mapped onto spike, vaccine-associated CD4 TCRs spanned it and were dominant at 160-218 and 743-854. Repertoires were obtained only post-peak T cell response. Donors in the cohort were predominantly white British and more often female, and clonal diversity was possibly underestimated.

The sequence came from an adult who received the AZD1222 COVID-19 vaccine. The V call is TRBV6-5, the J call TRBJ2-7; a possible D gene is TRBD1 (6 bases). The sample consisted of peripheral blood, taken 28 days after the second AZD1222 dose. CDR3 sequence: CASSSDRYEQYV. CDR3 nucleotides: TGTGCCAGCAGCTCGGACAGATACGAGCAGTACGTC.